What follows is one T cell receptor (beta chain) and its context. This entry comes from a study of cytomegalovirus exposure and HLA in healthy donors. The germline V and J ends were trimmed by 6 bases and 7 bases, with 12 bases remaining between them. The CDR3 contains 13 residues. Germline values: CDR1 MNHEY, CDR2 SVGAGI. The study ran its PCR with 60 Vbeta and 13 Jbeta primers. The repertoire was sequenced with immunoSEQ multiplex PCR; TCRdb's copy has only in-frame clones and lacks some. The sample contains approximately 92,000 clones, roughly 80% of which appear only once. The sample was PBMCs. This clonotype was sampled from a girl aged 2 to 9 in good health and CMV-seropositive. The J gene is TRBJ1-4, the V gene TRBV6-5; D might be TRBD1 (6 bases). CDR3 region: CASSRTVLEKLFF. The CDR3 region has the DNA TGTGCCAGCAGCAGGACAGTTCTTGAAAAACTGTTTTTT.